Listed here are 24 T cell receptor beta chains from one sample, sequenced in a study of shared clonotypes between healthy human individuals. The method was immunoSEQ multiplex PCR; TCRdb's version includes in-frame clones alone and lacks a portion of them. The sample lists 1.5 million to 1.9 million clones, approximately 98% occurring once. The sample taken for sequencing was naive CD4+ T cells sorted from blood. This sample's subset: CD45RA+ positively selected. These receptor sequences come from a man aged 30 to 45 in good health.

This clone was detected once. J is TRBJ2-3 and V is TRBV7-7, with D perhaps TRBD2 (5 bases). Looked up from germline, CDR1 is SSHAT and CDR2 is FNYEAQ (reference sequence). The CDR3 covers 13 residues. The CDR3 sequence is CASALLPLDTQYF. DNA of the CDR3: TGTGCTAGCGCCCTCTTGCCGTTAGATACGCAGTATTTT.

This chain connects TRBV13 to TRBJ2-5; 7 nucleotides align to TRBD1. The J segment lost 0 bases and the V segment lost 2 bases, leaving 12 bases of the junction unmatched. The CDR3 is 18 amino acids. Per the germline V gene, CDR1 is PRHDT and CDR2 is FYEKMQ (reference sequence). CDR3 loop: CASSLRFMRGQYQETQYF. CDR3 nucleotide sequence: TGTGCCAGCAGCTTAAGGTTCATGAGGGGACAGTACCAAGAGACCCAGTACTTC.

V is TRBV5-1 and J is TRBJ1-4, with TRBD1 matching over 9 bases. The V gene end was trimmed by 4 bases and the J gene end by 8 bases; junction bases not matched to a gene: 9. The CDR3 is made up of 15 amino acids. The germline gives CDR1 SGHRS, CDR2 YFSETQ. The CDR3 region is CASSVSGTGNEKLFF. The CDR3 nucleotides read TGCGCCAGCAGCGTCTCCGGGACAGGGAACGAAAAACTGTTTTTT.

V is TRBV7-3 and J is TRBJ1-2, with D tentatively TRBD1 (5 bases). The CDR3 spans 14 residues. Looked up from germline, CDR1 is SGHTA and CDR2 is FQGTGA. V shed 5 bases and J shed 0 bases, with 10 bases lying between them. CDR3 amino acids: CASSAGTANYGYTF. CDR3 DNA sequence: TGTGCCAGCAGCGCCGGGACGGCTAACTATGGCTACACCTTC.

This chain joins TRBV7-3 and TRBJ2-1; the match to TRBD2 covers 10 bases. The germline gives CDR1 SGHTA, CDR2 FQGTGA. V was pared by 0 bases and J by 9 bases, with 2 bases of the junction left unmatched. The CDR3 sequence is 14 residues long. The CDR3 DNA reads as TGTGCCAGCAGCTTAACCCCTAGCGGGAGTGAGCAGTTCTTC. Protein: CASSLTPSGSEQFF.

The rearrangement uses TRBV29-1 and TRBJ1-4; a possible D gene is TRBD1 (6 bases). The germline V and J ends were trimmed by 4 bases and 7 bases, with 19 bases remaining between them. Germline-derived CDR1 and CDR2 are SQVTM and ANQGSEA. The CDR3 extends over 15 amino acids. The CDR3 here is CSVVFVGGGGEKLFF. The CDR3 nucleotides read TGCAGCGTTGTCTTTGTCGGCGGGGGCGGTGAAAAACTGTTTTTT.

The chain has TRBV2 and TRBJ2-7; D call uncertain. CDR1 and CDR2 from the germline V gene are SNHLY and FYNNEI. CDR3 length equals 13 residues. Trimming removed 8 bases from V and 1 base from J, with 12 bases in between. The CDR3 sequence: CASERHQSYEQYF. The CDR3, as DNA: TGTGCCAGCGAACGGCACCAGTCCTACGAGCAGTACTTC.

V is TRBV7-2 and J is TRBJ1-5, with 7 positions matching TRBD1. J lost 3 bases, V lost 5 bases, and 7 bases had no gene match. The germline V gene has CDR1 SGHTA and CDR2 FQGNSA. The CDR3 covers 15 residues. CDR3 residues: CASSPTGRDNQPQHF. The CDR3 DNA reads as TGTGCCAGCAGCCCGACAGGGAGGGACAATCAGCCCCAGCATTTT.

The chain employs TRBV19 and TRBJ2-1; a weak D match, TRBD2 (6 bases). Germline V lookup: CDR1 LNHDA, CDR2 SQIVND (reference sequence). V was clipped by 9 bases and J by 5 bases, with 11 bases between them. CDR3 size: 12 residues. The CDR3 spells CASGGNNNEQFF. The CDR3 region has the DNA TGTGCCAGCGGGGGAAACAACAATGAGCAGTTCTTC.

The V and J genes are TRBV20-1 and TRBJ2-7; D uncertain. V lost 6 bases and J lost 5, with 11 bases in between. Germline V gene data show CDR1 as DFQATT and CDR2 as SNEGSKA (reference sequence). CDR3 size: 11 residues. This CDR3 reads CSAKGLHEQYF. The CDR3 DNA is TGCAGTGCCAAGGGTCTTCACGAGCAGTACTTC.

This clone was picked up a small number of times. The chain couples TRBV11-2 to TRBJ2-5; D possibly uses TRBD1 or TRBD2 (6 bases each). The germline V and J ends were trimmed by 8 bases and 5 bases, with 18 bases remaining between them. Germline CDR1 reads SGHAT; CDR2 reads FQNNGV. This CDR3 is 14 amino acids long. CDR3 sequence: CASRRFGGLETQYF. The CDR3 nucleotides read TGTGCCAGCCGTCGATTCGGGGGCTTGGAGACCCAGTACTTC.

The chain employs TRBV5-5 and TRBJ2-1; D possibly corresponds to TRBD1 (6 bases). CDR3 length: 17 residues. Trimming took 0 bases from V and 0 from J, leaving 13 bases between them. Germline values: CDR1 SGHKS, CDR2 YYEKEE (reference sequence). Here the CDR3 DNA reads TGTGCCAGCAGCTTGGGGGGGCGGACCAGCTCCTACAATGAGCAGTTCTTC. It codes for CASSLGGRTSSYNEQFF.

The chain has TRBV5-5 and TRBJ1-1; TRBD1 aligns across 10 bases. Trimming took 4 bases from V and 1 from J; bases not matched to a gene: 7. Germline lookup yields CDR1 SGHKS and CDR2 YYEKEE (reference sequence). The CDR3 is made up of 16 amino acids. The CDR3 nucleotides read TGTGCCAGCAGCAAGACAGGGGGCGGTACGAACACTGAAGCTTTCTTT. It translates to CASSKTGGGTNTEAFF.

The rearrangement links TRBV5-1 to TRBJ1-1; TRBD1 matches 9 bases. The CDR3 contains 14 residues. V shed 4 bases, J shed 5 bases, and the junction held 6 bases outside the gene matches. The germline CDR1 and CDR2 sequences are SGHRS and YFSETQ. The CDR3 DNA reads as TGCGCCAGCAGCCCGGGACAGGGCCGGACTGAAGCTTTCTTT. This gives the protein CASSPGQGRTEAFF.

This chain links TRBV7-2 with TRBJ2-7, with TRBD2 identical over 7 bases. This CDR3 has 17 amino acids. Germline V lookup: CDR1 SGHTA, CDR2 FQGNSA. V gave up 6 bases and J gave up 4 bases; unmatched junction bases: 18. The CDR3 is CASRGHPTGLDGYEQYF. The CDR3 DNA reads TGTGCCAGCAGGGGGCACCCCACAGGACTAGATGGGTACGAGCAGTACTTC.

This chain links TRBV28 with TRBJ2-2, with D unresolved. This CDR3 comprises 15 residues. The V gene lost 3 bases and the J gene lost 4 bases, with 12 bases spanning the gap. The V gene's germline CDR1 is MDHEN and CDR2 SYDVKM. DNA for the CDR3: TGTGCCAGCAGTTTCGTCGCCGGGTCCACCGGGGAGCTGTTTTTT. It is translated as CASSFVAGSTGELFF.

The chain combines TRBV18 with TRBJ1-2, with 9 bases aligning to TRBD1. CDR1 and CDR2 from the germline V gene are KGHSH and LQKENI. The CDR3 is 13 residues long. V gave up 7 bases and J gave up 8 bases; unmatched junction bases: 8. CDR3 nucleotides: TGTGCCAGCTTCACGGGACAGGGAGGAGGCTACACCTTC. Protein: CASFTGQGGGYTF.

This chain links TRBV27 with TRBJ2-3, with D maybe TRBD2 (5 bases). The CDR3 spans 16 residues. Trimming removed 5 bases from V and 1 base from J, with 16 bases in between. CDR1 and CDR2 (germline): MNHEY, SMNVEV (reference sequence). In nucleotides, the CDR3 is TGTGCCAGCAGTATTGTAAGGGCGGGCCGCACAGATACGCAGTATTTT. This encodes CASSIVRAGRTDTQYF.

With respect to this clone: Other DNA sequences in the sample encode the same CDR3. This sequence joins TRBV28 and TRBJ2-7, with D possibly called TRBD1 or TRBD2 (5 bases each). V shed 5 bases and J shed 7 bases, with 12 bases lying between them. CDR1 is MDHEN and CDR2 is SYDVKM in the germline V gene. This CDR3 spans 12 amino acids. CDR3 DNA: TGTGCCAGCAGTCCAGGGCGAGGGGAGCAGTACTTC. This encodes CASSPGRGEQYF.

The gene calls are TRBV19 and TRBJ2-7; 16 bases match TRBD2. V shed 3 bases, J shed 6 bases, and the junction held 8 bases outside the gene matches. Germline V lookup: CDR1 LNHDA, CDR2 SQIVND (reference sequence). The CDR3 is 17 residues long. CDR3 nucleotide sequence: TGTGCCAGTAGTATGGGAACCGGGACTAGCGGGAGGGGCGAGCAGTACTTC. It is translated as CASSMGTGTSGRGEQYF. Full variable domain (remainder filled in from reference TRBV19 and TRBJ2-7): DGGITQSPKYLFRKEGQNVTLSCEQNLNHDAMYWYRQDPGQGLRLIYYSQIVNDFQKGDIAEGYSVSREKKESFPLTVTSAQKNPTAFYLCASSMGTGTSGRGEQYFGPGTRLTVT.

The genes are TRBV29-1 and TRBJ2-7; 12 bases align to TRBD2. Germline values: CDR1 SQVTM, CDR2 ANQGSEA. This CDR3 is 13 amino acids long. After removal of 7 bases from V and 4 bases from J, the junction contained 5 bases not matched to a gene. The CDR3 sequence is CSGRLAGDYEQYF. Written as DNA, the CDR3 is TGCAGCGGGAGACTAGCGGGAGATTACGAGCAGTACTTC.

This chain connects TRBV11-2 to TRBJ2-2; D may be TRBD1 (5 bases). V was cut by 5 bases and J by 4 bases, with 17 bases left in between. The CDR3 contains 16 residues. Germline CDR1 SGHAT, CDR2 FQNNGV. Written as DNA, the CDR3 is TGTGCCAGCAGCCTAAAGGTGGCAGGGATCACCGGGGAGCTGTTTTTT. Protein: CASSLKVAGITGELFF.

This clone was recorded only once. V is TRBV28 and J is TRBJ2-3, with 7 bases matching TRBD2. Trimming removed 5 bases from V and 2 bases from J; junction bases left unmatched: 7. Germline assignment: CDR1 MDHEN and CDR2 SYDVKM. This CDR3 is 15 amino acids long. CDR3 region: CASSPRGGTTDTQYF. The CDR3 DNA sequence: TGTGCCAGCAGTCCCCGGGGAGGGACCACAGATACGCAGTATTTT.

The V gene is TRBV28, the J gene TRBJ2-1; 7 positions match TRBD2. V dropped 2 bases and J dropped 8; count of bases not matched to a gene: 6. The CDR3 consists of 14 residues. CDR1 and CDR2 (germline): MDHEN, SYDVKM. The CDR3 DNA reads TGTGCCAGCAGTTTACTCGGGAGGACCCATGAGCAGTTCTTC. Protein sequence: CASSLLGRTHEQFF.